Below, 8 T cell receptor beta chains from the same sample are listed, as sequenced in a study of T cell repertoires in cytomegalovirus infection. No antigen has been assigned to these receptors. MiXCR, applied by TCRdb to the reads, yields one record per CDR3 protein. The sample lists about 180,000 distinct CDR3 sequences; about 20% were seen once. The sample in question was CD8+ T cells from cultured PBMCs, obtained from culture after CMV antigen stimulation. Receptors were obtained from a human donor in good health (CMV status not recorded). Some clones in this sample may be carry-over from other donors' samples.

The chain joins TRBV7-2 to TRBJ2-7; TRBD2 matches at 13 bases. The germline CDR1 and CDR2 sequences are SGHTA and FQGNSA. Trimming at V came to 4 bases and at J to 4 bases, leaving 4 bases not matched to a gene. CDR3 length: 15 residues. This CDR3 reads CASSYGLAGEYEQYF. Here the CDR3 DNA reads TGTGCCAGCAGCTACGGACTAGCGGGAGAATACGAGCAGTACTTC.

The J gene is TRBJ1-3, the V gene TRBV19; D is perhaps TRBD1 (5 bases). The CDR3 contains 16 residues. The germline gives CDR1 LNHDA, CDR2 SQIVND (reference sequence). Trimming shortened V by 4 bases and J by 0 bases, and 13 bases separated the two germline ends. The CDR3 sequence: CASSTPGRSSGNTIYF. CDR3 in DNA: TGTGCCAGTAGTACCCCGGGACGCTCCTCTGGAAACACCATATATTTT.

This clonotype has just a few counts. CDR3 protein: CASSLSPGETQYF. CDR3 nucleotide sequence: TGTGCCAGCAGTTTATCCCCGGGGGAGACCCAGTACTTC. J is TRBJ2-5 and V is TRBV28, with D possibly matching TRBD2 (5 bases). CDR3 length: 13 residues. Germline-derived CDR1 and CDR2 are MDHEN and SYDVKM. V was clipped by 1 base and J by 5 bases, with 8 bases between them. The full variable domain, rest sourced from reference TRBV28 and TRBJ2-5, is DVKVTQSSRYLVKRTGEKVFLECVQDMDHENMFWYRQDPGLGLRLIYFSYDVKMKEKGDIPEGYSVSREKKERFSLILESASTNQTSMYLCASSLSPGETQYFGPGTRLLVL.

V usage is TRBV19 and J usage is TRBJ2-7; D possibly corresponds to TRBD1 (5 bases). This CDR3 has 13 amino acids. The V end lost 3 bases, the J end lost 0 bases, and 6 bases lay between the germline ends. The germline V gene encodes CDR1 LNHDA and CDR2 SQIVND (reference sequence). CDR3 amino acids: CASSMTDSYEQYF. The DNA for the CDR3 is TGTGCCAGTAGTATGACAGACTCCTACGAGCAGTACTTC.

The CDR3 DNA reads as TGTGCCAGCAGTTTAGATACGGACTCCACGGATACGCAGTATTTT. It yields the protein CASSLDTDSTDTQYF. This chain links TRBV12-3 or TRBV12-4 with TRBJ2-3; D may be TRBD2 (5 bases). V lost 1 base and J 6 bases, leaving 14 bases between the germline ends. The CDR3 covers 15 residues.

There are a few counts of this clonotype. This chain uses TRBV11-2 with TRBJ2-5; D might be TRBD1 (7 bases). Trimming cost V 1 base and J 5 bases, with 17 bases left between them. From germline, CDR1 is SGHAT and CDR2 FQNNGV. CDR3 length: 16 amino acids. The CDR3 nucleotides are TGTGCCAGCAGCTTAGTACCCAAACAGGGGAGGGAGACCCAGTACTTC. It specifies CASSLVPKQGRETQYF.

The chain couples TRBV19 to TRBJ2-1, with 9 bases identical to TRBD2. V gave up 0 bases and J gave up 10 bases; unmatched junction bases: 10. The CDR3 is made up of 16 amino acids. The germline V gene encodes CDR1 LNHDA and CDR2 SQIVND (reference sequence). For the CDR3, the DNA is TGTGCCAGTAGTATAGATCTAGGGACTAGCTTGTGGGAGCAGTTCTTC. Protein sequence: CASSIDLGTSLWEQFF.

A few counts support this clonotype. CDR3 in DNA: TGCGCCAGCAGCCCCGAGGCCTACCAAGAGACCCAGTACTTC. Protein: CASSPEAYQETQYF. This chain joins TRBV4-1 and TRBJ2-5; D gene unclear. This CDR3 is built from 14 residues. The germline CDR1 and CDR2 sequences are MGHRA and YSYEKL. The V gene lost 4 bases and the J gene lost 0 bases, with 9 bases spanning the gap.